This T cell receptor beta chain is from a study of blood T cell repertoires in COVID-19. Study background: Samples representing acute and convalescent COVID-19 were sourced from the United States, Italy and Spain.

In the authors' methods: Estimation of nucleated cell counts was performed using reference gene primer amplification. TCRdb's copy holds only in-frame clones and misses some; the assay was immunoSEQ multiplex PCR. The DNA was the basis for D and trimming; V, J and clone size are from that table. In the table there are about 210,000 clones, about 88% of which are singletons. This CDR3 is 13 amino acids long. Trimming cost V 6 bases and J 2 bases; bases outside gene matches: 1. Germline CDR1 is WSHSY and CDR2 is SAAADI. The clonotype comes from a man aged 35 to 55 with acute or convalescent COVID-19. V and J are TRBV10-2 and TRBJ2-1; 7 positions agree with TRBD1. The sequencing sample was made of peripheral blood. CDR3 nucleotides: TGCGCCAGCAGAGGGACAGCCTACAATGAGCAGTTCTTC. Amino acid sequence: CASRGTAYNEQFF.